This T cell receptor beta chain was found in a study of CD8 T cells in ankylosing spondylitis. Study-level findings and limits: Significant enrichment of disease-linked clones was reportedly seen in matched ankylosing spondylitis synovial fluid. A TCR beta motif made of eight highly homologous variants seemed typical of ankylosing spondylitis blood. Certain motif variants had earlier been reported in reactive arthritis synovial fluid and blood. Disease-linked clones bore a CD8+ phenotype, appearing relatively rarely in peripheral blood.

Making the TCR beta libraries involved quantitative 5'-RACE with molecular barcodes. TCRdb reprocessed the 5' RACE reads via MiXCR and lists one record per CDR3 protein. The sample shows approximately 300,000 distinct CDR3 sequences, around 8% of them seen only once. As to this clonotype: Its antigen remains unidentified.

Looked up from germline, CDR1 is LGHDT and CDR2 is YNNKEL (reference sequence). V was pared by 3 bases and J by 4 bases, with 12 bases between. The CDR3 is 14 residues long. This TCR came from a male donor with ankylosing spondylitis. The sample was blood, either unsorted or a sorted T cell fraction (not recorded which). V gene TRBV3-1 combines with J gene TRBJ1-1; no reliable D call. This CDR3 reads CASSHTLGGTEAFF. The CDR3 DNA reads TGTGCCAGCAGCCATACCCTGGGTGGCACTGAAGCTTTCTTT.